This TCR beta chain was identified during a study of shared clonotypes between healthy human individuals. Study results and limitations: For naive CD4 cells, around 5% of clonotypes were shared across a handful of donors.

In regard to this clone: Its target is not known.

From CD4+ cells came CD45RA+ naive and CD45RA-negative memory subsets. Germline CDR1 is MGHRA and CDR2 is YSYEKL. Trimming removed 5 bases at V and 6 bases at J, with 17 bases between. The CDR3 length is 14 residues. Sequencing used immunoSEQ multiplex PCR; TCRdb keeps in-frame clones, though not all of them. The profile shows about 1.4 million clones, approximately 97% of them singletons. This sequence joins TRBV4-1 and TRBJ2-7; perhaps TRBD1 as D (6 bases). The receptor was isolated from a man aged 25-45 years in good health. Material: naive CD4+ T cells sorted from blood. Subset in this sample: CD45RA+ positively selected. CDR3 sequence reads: CASSARQVDGEQYF. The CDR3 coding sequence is TGCGCCAGCAGCGCCAGACAGGTGGACGGCGAGCAGTACTTC.